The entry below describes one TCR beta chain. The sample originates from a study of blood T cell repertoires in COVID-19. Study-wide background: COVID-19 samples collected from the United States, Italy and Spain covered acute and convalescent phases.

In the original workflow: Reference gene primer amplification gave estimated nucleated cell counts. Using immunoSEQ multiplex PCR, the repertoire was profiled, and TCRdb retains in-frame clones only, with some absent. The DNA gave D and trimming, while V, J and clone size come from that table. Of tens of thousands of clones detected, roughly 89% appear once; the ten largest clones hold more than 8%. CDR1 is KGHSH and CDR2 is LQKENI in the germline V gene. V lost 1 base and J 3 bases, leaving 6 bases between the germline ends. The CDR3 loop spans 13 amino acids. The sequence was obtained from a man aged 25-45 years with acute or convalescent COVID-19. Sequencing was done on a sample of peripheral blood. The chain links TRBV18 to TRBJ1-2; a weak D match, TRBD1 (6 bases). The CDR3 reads CASSPRQDYGYTF. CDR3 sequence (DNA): TGTGCCAGCTCACCACGACAGGACTATGGCTACACCTTC.